These 24 T cell receptor beta chains were sequenced from one sample in a study of blood T cells in healthy people across ages. A second 7 to 11 cycle PCR used barcoded and J-beta primers. TCRdb redid the calling of the 5' RACE reads with MiXCR, one entry per CDR3 protein. The sample yields approximately 780,000 distinct CDR3 sequences, under 30% seen once. These same data were also listed under a study on T cells of mothers and their children.

The sequencing input was blood. All receptors derive from a boy younger than 18 in good health.

This clonotype was detected a few times. This chain uses TRBV6-5 with TRBJ2-5; D may be TRBD1 (7 bases). There are 16 residues in the CDR3. Germline V gives CDR1 MNHEY, CDR2 SVGAGI. With 5 bases removed from V and 7 bases from J, the gap between germline ends came to 23 bases. The CDR3 DNA sequence: TGTGCCAGCAGTCGCGGCGCCTCGGAGGGGGCAAGGACCCAGTACTTC. The encoded protein is CASSRGASEGARTQYF.

This clonotype was seen a single time. The CDR3 here is CASNPWGSSTGELFF. Here the CDR3 DNA reads TGTGCCAGCAACCCGTGGGGGAGTAGCACCGGGGAGCTGTTTTTT. V is TRBV6-5 and J is TRBJ2-2, with D perhaps TRBD1 or TRBD2 (5 bases each). V was pared by 7 bases and J by 4 bases, with 16 bases between. Germline lookup yields CDR1 MNHEY and CDR2 SVGAGI. There are 15 residues in the CDR3.

This chain links TRBV3-1 with TRBJ1-2; D is unresolved. The V end lost 4 bases, the J end lost 0 bases, and 12 bases lay between the germline ends. This CDR3 has 15 residues. Germline loops: CDR1 LGHDT, CDR2 YNNKEL (reference sequence). The chain's CDR3 is CASSLAGLANYGYTF. The CDR3, as DNA: TGTGCCAGCAGCCTAGCGGGTCTAGCTAACTATGGCTACACCTTC. Full variable domain (outside the CDR3, taken from reference TRBV3-1 and TRBJ1-2): DTAVSQTPKYLVTQMGNDKSIKCEQNLGHDTMYWYKQDSKKFLKIMFSYNNKELIINETVPNRFSPKSPDKAHLNLHINSLELGDSAVYFCASSLAGLANYGYTFGSGTRLTVV.

The rearrangement uses TRBV2 and TRBJ2-1, with TRBD2 identical over 8 bases. The CDR3 extends over 15 amino acids. Germline V CDR1 and CDR2: SNHLY, FYNNEI. The V and J ends lost 6 bases and 2 bases, in that order; junction bases with no gene match: 6. CDR3 protein: CASRARGGPYNEQFF. In nucleotides, the CDR3 is TGTGCCAGCAGGGCCCGGGGGGGACCCTACAATGAGCAGTTCTTC.

The genes are TRBV12-3 or TRBV12-4 and TRBJ2-7; 7 bases fit TRBD1. The J call may be mistaken, given a closer DNA end match to TRBJ2-1. This CDR3 spans 14 amino acids. In DNA form, the CDR3 reads TGTGCCAGCAGTTTGACAGGGACCGTGGATGAGCAGTTCTTC. Amino acids: CASSLTGTVDEQFF.

This chain connects TRBV7-7 to TRBJ2-7; D is possibly TRBD1 (6 bases). Germline assignment: CDR1 SSHAT and CDR2 FNYEAQ (reference sequence). Trimming took 0 bases from V and 7 from J, leaving 13 bases between them. This CDR3 spans 14 amino acids. In DNA, the CDR3 is TGTGCCAGCAGCTTAGCTGAGGGTCAGGGGGAGCAGTACTTC. Its protein is CASSLAEGQGEQYF.

J is TRBJ1-6 and V is TRBV6-5, with TRBD1 matching over 9 bases. This CDR3 region has 16 residues. V shed 0 bases, J shed 15 bases, and the junction held 12 bases outside the gene matches. Per germline, CDR1 MNHEY and CDR2 SVGAGI. CDR3 in DNA: TGTGCCAGCAGTTACTCTTTGGGACAGGGACACCCCCTCCTCCACTTT. It translates to CASSYSLGQGHPLLHF.

In its sample, this clonotype was seen once. This chain connects TRBV4-3 to TRBJ2-2; unclear D gene. The germline CDR1 and CDR2 sequences are LGHNA and YSLEER. The CDR3 contains 14 residues. Between the trimmed V and J ends, which lost 0 bases and 5 bases, there was a span of 7 bases. The CDR3, as DNA: TGCGCCAGCAGCCAAGATACCAGAACCGGGGAGCTGTTTTTT. Protein: CASSQDTRTGELFF.

There are a few counts of this clonotype. This chain joins TRBV20-1 and TRBJ1-3; D call uncertain. The germline V gene has CDR1 DFQATT and CDR2 SNEGSKA (reference sequence). Trimming removed 0 bases at V and 6 bases at J, with 15 bases between. There are 15 residues in the CDR3. CDR3 sequence: CSARDGEGFKNTIYF. CDR3 nucleotides: TGCAGTGCTAGAGATGGGGAAGGTTTTAAAAACACCATATATTTT.

This clonotype was observed a handful of times. This rearrangement joins TRBV20-1 to TRBJ2-5, with D unresolved. The germline V and J ends were trimmed by 4 bases and 5 bases, with 5 bases remaining between them. The V gene's germline CDR1 is DFQATT and CDR2 SNEGSKA (reference sequence). The CDR3 is 10 residues long. In DNA, the CDR3 is TGCAGTGCTAAGAAGGAGACCCAGTACTTC. As protein: CSAKKETQYF.

The CDR3 loop reads CASSPDKANTEAFF. The CDR3 DNA sequence: TGTGCCAGCAGCCCTGACAAGGCGAACACTGAAGCTTTCTTT. The rearrangement joins TRBV3-1 to TRBJ1-1; D gene ambiguous. This CDR3 spans 14 amino acids. V was shortened by 4 bases and J by 1 base, with 10 bases between the two germline ends. The germline gives CDR1 LGHDT, CDR2 YNNKEL (reference sequence).

This chain uses TRBV5-1 with TRBJ2-5; 8 bases are a match to TRBD2. Germline V gene lookup returns CDR1 SGHRS and CDR2 YFSETQ. The V segment lost 4 bases and the J segment 5 bases; nucleotides outside the gene matches: 13. The CDR3 contains 16 residues. The CDR3: CASSDLTGGPYETQYF. CDR3 DNA: TGCGCCAGCAGCGATCTCACGGGGGGGCCTTATGAGACCCAGTACTTC. The whole variable domain, filled in from reference TRBV5-1 and TRBJ2-5, reads KAGVTQTPRYLIKTRGQQVTLSCSPISGHRSVSWYQQTPGQGLQFLFEYFSETQRNKGNFPGRFSGRQFSNSRSEMNVSTLELGDSALYLCASSDLTGGPYETQYFGPGTRLLVL.

The rearrangement uses TRBV20-1 and TRBJ1-3, with a tentative D call TRBD1 (6 bases). Germline loops: CDR1 DFQATT, CDR2 SNEGSKA (reference sequence). This CDR3 region has 14 residues. The CDR3 region has the DNA TGCAGCGCCGGGAGGCAGGGGTTTGGAAACACCATATATTTT. Translating gives CSAGRQGFGNTIYF.

The rearrangement links TRBV3-1 to TRBJ1-3, with a tentative D call TRBD1 (5 bases). CDR3 length: 16 residues. Germline-derived CDR1 and CDR2 are LGHDT and YNNKEL (reference sequence). V lost 1 base to trimming and J lost 0 bases, with 10 bases between them. The CDR3, as DNA: TGTGCCAGCAGCCAAGGCCGGGGGAACTCTGGAAACACCATATATTTT. It specifies CASSQGRGNSGNTIYF.

The chain links TRBV4-2 to TRBJ2-2; 10 positions agree with TRBD2. The germline CDR1 and CDR2 sequences are LGHNA and YNFKEQ. Losses at the gene ends were 4 bases for V and 2 bases for J; bases not matched to a gene: 4. The CDR3 length is 16 residues. This CDR3 is CASSLQRGGNTGELFF. CDR3 in DNA: TGTGCCAGCAGCCTGCAGCGGGGGGGCAACACCGGGGAGCTGTTTTTT.

The chain joins TRBV6-5 to TRBJ2-7, with TRBD2 matching 7 bases. With the DNA end fitting TRBJ2-1 better, the J assignment may be wrong. The germline CDR1 and CDR2 sequences are MNHEY and SVGAGI. The CDR3 is 13 residues long. The CDR3 sequence is CASTQGGHNEQFF. CDR3 coding DNA: TGTGCCAGCACCCAGGGAGGGCACAATGAGCAGTTCTTC.

This clonotype was found a few times. The genes are TRBV4-1 and TRBJ2-5, with D perhaps matching TRBD1 or TRBD2 (5 bases each). The CDR3 sequence is 18 residues long. Trimming removed 0 bases from V and 1 base from J, with 18 bases in between. Germline-derived CDR1 and CDR2 are MGHRA and YSYEKL. The CDR3 DNA follows: TGCGCCAGCAGCCAAGACCAAAGTCCGGGACGGGTCCAAGAGACCCAGTACTTC. It translates to CASSQDQSPGRVQETQYF.

The CDR3 loop reads CASSKVQGLETQYF. CDR3 nucleotide sequence: TGTGCCAGCAGCAAAGTCCAGGGGCTAGAGACCCAGTACTTC. The chain links TRBV21-1 to TRBJ2-5; TRBD1, as called in the table, went unchecked against the DNA. TRBV21-1 is described as a pseudogene. This CDR3 region has 14 residues.

This clonotype was observed a handful of times. The gene calls are TRBV14 and TRBJ2-7; D might be TRBD1 (6 bases). The end of the DNA fits TRBJ2-1 better, so the J call may be wrong. Germline V gene data show CDR1 as SGHDN and CDR2 as FVKESK. The CDR3 consists of 16 residues. Here the CDR3 reads CASSERAGTLYNEQFF. The CDR3 nucleotides are TGTGCCAGCAGCGAACGCGCAGGGACACTCTACAATGAGCAGTTCTTC.

V is TRBV4-2 and J is TRBJ2-1; D is ambiguous. Germline values: CDR1 LGHNA, CDR2 YNFKEQ. This CDR3 spans 14 amino acids. V was clipped by 0 bases and J by 8 bases, with 11 bases between them. Here the CDR3 reads CASSQEQAYDEQFF. Here the CDR3 DNA reads TGTGCCAGCAGCCAAGAACAAGCGTACGATGAGCAGTTCTTC.

The chain recombines TRBV12-3 or TRBV12-4 with TRBJ2-2, with 7 bases matching TRBD2. The CDR3 covers 14 residues. J lost 6 bases, V lost 6 bases, and 7 bases had no gene match. CDR3 coding DNA: TGTGCCAGCAGCCGCGGGGGACCCCCCGGGGAGCTGTTTTTT. It translates to CASSRGGPPGELFF.

The chain recombines TRBV6-6 with TRBJ1-1, with D perhaps matching TRBD1 (5 bases). This CDR3 is built from 14 residues. V lost 2 bases and J lost 1, with 8 bases in between. Germline assignment: CDR1 MNHNY and CDR2 SVGAGI (reference sequence). CDR3 sequence: CASSYRQGNTEAFF. The CDR3 DNA reads TGTGCCAGCAGTTACCGGCAGGGGAACACTGAAGCTTTCTTT.

This clonotype was observed a few times. The chain carries TRBV27 and TRBJ2-6, with 12 bases aligning to TRBD2. CDR1 MNHEY and CDR2 SMNVEV come from the germline V gene (reference sequence). CDR3 length: 17 amino acids. V was clipped by 4 bases and J by 4 bases; unmatched bases: 5. In DNA, the CDR3 is TGTGCCAGCAGTTCTAGCGGGGGGGCCTCCGGGGCCAACGTCCTGACTTTC. Amino acids: CASSSSGGASGANVLTF.

This clonotype has more than one count but fewer than ten. This chain uses TRBV9 with TRBJ2-1; D is perhaps TRBD1 (6 bases). Germline V gene sequence: CDR1 SGDLS, CDR2 YYNGEE. Trimming pared 5 bases from V and 0 bases from J, leaving 18 bases between. This CDR3 is 17 amino acids long. The CDR3 loop reads CASSHHNQGSSYNEQFF. CDR3 bases: TGTGCCAGCAGTCACCACAACCAGGGGAGCTCCTACAATGAGCAGTTCTTC.